The entry that follows covers one TCR beta chain sequence. How the authors handled the data: Reference gene primers were amplified, and this amplification served to estimate nucleated cell counts. Data came from immunoSEQ multiplex PCR; TCRdb stores just in-frame clones and leaves some out. V and J calls and clone size are copied from that table; D and trimming were computed from the DNA. The table has about 210,000 clones, 84% seen once. Losses at the gene ends were 10 bases for V and 1 base for J; bases not matched to a gene: 6. The CDR3 has 13 amino acids. The source of the sample is a study of blood T cell repertoires in COVID-19. Study context: Both acute and convalescent COVID-19 samples were obtained from the United States, Italy and Spain. T cells, B-cell-depleted T cells, or PBMCs provided the cDNA or gDNA that served as material.

Sequencing used peripheral blood. The chain is built from TRBV12-3 or TRBV12-4 and TRBJ2-7; 8 nucleotides align to TRBD2. The TCR was taken from a woman aged 50 to 60 with active or convalescent COVID-19. The CDR3 is CATRAGESYEQYF. The DNA of the CDR3 is TGTGCCACCAGAGCGGGAGAATCCTACGAGCAGTACTTC.